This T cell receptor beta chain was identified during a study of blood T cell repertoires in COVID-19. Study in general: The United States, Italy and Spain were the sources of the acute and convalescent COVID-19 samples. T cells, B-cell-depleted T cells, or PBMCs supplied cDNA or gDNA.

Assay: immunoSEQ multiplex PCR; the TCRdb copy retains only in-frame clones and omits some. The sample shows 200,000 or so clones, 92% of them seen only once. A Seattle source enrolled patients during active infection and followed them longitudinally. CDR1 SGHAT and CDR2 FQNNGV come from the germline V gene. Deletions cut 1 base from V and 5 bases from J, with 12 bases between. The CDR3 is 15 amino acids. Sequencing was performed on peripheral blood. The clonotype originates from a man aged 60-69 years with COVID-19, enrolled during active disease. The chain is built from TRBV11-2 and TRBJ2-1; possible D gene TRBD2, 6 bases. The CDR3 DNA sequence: TGTGCCAGCAGCTTAGTTAGCGGACCTAACAATGAGCAGTTCTTC. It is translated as CASSLVSGPNNEQFF.